This T cell receptor (beta chain) was sequenced for a study of TIL therapy for anti-PD-1-resistant metastatic lung cancer. The libraries were made with immunoSEQ v3. TCRdb keeps only in-frame clones here, not all; method: immunoSEQ multiplex PCR. The table has approximately 87,000 clones, roughly 65% seen once. With 10 bases clipped from V and 3 bases from J, the junction kept 6 bases outside the gene matches. Germline CDR1 is KGHDR and CDR2 is SFDVKD. The CDR3 is made up of 14 amino acids. This clone was counted a few times. Time point in this sample: pre-treatment sample, taken before nivolumab and TIL therapy. Pleural nodules or supraclavicular lymph nodes made up most of the excised metastases sampled.

Sequencing was performed on tumor tissue, taken at baseline. This chain links TRBV24-1 with TRBJ2-2, with 8 bases fitting TRBD1. The receptor was isolated from a person aged 25 to 80 with non-small cell lung cancer. For the CDR3, the DNA is TGTGCCACACAGGGGGATACGTACACCGGGGAGCTGTTTTTT. Protein: CATQGDTYTGELFF.